A selection of T cell receptor beta chains follows, all from one sample in a study of CD8+ T cells in alopecia areata. Repertoires were generated with immunoSEQ multiplex PCR, while TCRdb's copy carries only in-frame clones and drops some. In the table there are 100,000 to 150,000 clones, 35% to 40% of which are singletons. Sequenced material: CD4+ T cells sorted from blood. The receptors derive from a human donor with alopecia areata. The CDR3 runs from the conserved cysteine through the conserved F or W. The order of the fields is V gene, D gene, J gene, clone size, CDR3 protein, CDR3 DNA. A D gene is named only where the DNA matches it firmly. Size tells how often a clone was seen (once, few, many) or the class of an expanded clone, and some rows leave it out.

v_gene: TRBV2
d_gene: NA
j_gene: TRBJ2-3
abundance: NA
CDR3aa: CASRGTGHPIDTQYF
CDR3nt: TGTGCCAGCAGGGGCACAGGGCATCCGATAGATACGCAGTATTTT

v_gene: TRBV5-6
d_gene: NA
j_gene: TRBJ2-6
abundance: NA
CDR3aa: CASSLVSGTGVVGANVLTF
CDR3nt: TGTGCCAGCAGCTTGGTTTCCGGGACGGGTGTAGTTGGGGCCAACGTCCTGACTTTC

v_gene: TRBV5-1
d_gene: TRBD2
j_gene: TRBJ2-2
abundance: many
CDR3aa: CASSFGLAGASTGELFF
CDR3nt: TGCGCCAGCAGCTTCGGGTTAGCGGGAGCGTCCACCGGGGAGCTGTTTTTT

v_gene: TRBV27
d_gene: NA
j_gene: TRBJ1-1
abundance: few
CDR3aa: CASSYLGNRGTEAFF
CDR3nt: TGTGCCAGCAGTTATTTGGGTAATCGGGGCACTGAAGCTTTCTTT

v_gene: TRBV30
d_gene: NA
j_gene: TRBJ2-6
abundance: NA
CDR3aa: CAWFRQAQANVLTF
CDR3nt: TGTGCCTGGTTCAGACAGGCCCAGGCCAACGTCCTGACTTTC

v_gene: TRBV30
d_gene: TRBD2
j_gene: TRBJ2-2
abundance: NA
CDR3aa: CAWDGTSGTGELFF
CDR3nt: TGTGCCTGGGACGGGACTAGCGGGACCGGGGAGCTGTTTTTT

v_gene: TRBV28
d_gene: TRBD1
j_gene: TRBJ1-2
abundance: few
CDR3aa: CASSSGQGDGYTF
CDR3nt: TGTGCCAGCAGTTCTGGACAGGGGGACGGCTACACCTTC

v_gene: TRBV29-1
d_gene: TRBD1
j_gene: TRBJ2-6
abundance: NA
CDR3aa: CSVGGQGNSGANVLTF
CDR3nt: TGCAGCGTTGGGGGACAGGGAAACTCTGGGGCCAACGTCCTGACTTTC

v_gene: TRBV4-1
d_gene: TRBD1
j_gene: TRBJ1-5
abundance: NA
CDR3aa: CASSQGQGGNQPQHF
CDR3nt: TGCGCCAGCAGCCAAGGACAGGGTGGCAATCAGCCCCAGCATTTT

v_gene: TRBV7-2
d_gene: NA
j_gene: TRBJ1-6
abundance: few
CDR3aa: CASSFGQAGSPLHF
CDR3nt: TGTGCCAGCAGCTTCGGGCAGGCGGGTTCACCCCTCCACTTT

v_gene: TRBV7-8
d_gene: NA
j_gene: TRBJ2-5
abundance: NA
CDR3aa: CASSSRAAVFQETQYF
CDR3nt: TGTGCCAGCAGCTCCCGGGCCGCGGTGTTCCAAGAGACCCAGTACTTC

v_gene: TRBV28
d_gene: NA
j_gene: TRBJ1-1
abundance: few
CDR3aa: CASRSTGRVTEAFF
CDR3nt: TGTGCCAGCCGTTCAACGGGACGGGTAACTGAAGCTTTCTTT

v_gene: TRBV19
d_gene: TRBD1
j_gene: TRBJ2-3
abundance: few
CDR3aa: CASSSQGVTSTDTQYF
CDR3nt: TGTGCCAGTAGTAGTCAGGGGGTTACTAGCACAGATACGCAGTATTTT

v_gene: TRBV11-2
d_gene: NA
j_gene: TRBJ2-1
abundance: NA
CDR3aa: CASSPSNEQFF
CDR3nt: TGTGCCAGCAGCCCATCCAATGAGCAGTTCTTC

v_gene: TRBV28
d_gene: TRBD2
j_gene: TRBJ2-7
abundance: NA
CDR3aa: CASREAGLVQSYEQYF
CDR3nt: TGTGCCAGCAGGGAGGCCGGACTAGTTCAGTCCTACGAGCAGTACTTC

v_gene: TRBV5-1
d_gene: TRBD1
j_gene: TRBJ2-7
abundance: few
CDR3aa: CASSFGNRGDEQYF
CDR3nt: TGCGCCAGCAGCTTCGGGAACAGGGGGGACGAGCAGTACTTC

v_gene: TRBV7-2
d_gene: NA
j_gene: TRBJ1-2
abundance: NA
CDR3aa: CASSLGQIYGYTF
CDR3nt: TGTGCCAGCAGCCTTGGACAGATCTATGGCTACACCTTC

v_gene: TRBV29-1
d_gene: TRBD1
j_gene: TRBJ2-7
abundance: NA
CDR3aa: CSVDRQGTYEQYF
CDR3nt: TGCAGCGTTGACCGACAGGGGACCTACGAGCAGTACTTC

v_gene: TRBV29-1
d_gene: TRBD1
j_gene: TRBJ1-2
abundance: few
CDR3aa: CSSTEGQGNYGYTF
CDR3nt: TGCAGCTCGACAGAGGGACAGGGTAACTATGGCTACACCTTC

v_gene: TRBV2
d_gene: NA
j_gene: TRBJ2-1
abundance: NA
CDR3aa: CASSSSVPNNEQFF
CDR3nt: TGTGCCAGCAGCAGTAGCGTCCCGAACAATGAGCAGTTCTTC

v_gene: TRBV5-1
d_gene: TRBD1
j_gene: TRBJ2-7
abundance: few
CDR3aa: CASSSDPGTGASEQYF
CDR3nt: TGCGCCAGCAGCTCGGACCCCGGGACAGGGGCATCCGAGCAGTACTTC